This T cell receptor (beta chain) appears in the sequencing data of a study of beta chain features in type 1 diabetes. Expressed TCRB transcripts were sequenced, since all the RNA that had been isolated was reverse transcribed. Read counts averaged around 3.5 million for samples of naive, central memory and regulatory T cells. Sequencing used immunoSEQ multiplex PCR; TCRdb keeps in-frame clones, though not all of them. In the table there are 300,000 to 400,000 clones, roughly 9.8% of which are singletons. This clone came up a few times. Its antigen is not identified. Whole-study findings and limits: A possible short-template PCR bias applies equally to patients and controls. TCRB CDR3s from Type 1 diabetes patients were moderately but significantly shorter in all four CD4+ subsets. Small HLA sub-analyses could not settle whether HLA shapes TCRB rearrangement.

Sorting of CD4+ naive, central memory, regulatory and stem cell-like memory cells was performed via CD45RO/CCR7/CD25/CD127/CD95/CD27. This CDR3 region has 15 residues. The trim removed 1 base at V and 7 bases at J, leaving 6 bases unmatched. Germline V gene data show CDR1 as LGHNA and CDR2 as YNFKEQ. This chain links TRBV4-2 with TRBJ2-1; 8 positions agree with TRBD1. The source material was central memory CD4+ T cells from blood. This sequence was found in a man younger than 45 with type 1 diabetes. CDR3 loop: CASSQATTGGNEQFF. The CDR3 DNA reads as TGTGCCAGCAGCCAAGCAACTACAGGGGGGAATGAGCAGTTCTTC.